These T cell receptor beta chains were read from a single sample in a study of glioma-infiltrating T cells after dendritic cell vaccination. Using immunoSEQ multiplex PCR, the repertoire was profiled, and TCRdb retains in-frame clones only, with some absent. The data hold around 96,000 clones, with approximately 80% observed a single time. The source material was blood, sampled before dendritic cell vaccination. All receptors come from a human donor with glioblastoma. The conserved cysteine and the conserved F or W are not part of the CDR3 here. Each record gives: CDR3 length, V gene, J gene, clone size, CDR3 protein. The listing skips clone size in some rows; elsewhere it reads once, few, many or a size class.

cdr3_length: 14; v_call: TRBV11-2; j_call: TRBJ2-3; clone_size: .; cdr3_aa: ASSLVPGASTDTQY
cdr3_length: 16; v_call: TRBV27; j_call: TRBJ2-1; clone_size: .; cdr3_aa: ASIPGRAWGAGANEQF
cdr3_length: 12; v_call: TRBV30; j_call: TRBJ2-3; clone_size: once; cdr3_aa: AWSLLAGADTQY
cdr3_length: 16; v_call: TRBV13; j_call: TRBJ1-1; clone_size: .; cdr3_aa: ASSPSLHVASMNTEAF
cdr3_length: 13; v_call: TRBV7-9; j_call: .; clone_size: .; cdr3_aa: ASSLGQGIFYEQY
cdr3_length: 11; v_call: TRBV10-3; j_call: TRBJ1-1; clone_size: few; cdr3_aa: AISDRTNTEAF
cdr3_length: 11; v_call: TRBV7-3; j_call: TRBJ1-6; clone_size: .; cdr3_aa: ASSLTLTGPLH
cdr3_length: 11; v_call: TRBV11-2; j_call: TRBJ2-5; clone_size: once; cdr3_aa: ASSLGTEETQY
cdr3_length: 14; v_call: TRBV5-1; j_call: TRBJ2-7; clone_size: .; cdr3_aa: ASSFQGASASYEQY
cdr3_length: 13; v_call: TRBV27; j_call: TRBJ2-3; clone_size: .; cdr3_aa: ASRRLAGAADTQY
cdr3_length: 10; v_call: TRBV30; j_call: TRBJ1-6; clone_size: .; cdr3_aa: AWSVLPSPLH
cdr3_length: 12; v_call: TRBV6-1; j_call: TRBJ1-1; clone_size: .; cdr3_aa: ASSEVGGLVPAF
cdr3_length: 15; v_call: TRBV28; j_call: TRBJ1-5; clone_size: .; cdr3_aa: ASSFYRTGSGNQPQH
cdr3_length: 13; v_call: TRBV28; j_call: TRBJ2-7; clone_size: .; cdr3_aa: ASSPPAGEAYEQY
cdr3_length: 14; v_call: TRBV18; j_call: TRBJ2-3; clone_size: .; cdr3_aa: ASSPQRFGGTDTQY
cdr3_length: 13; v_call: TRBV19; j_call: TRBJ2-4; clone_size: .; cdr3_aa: ASSRQGAQGNIQY
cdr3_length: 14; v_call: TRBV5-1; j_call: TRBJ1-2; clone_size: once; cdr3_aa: ASSSEMTGKGYGYT
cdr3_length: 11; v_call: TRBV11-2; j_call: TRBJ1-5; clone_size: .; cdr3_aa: ASSSQGRQPQH
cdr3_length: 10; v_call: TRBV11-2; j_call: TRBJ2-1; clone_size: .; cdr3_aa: ASSPRGQGGF
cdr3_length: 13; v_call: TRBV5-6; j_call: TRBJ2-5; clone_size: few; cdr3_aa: ASSSNLGRQETQY
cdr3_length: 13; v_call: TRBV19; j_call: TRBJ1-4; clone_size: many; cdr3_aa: ASSIRGATNEKLF
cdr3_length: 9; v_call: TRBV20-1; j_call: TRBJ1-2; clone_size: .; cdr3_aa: SANRGSGYT
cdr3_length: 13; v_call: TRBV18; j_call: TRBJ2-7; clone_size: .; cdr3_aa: ASSPLPGQDYEQY
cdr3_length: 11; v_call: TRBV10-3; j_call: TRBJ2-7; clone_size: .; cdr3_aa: AISELSQSGQY
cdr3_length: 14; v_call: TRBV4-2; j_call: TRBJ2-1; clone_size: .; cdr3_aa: ASSRPGLAPANEQF
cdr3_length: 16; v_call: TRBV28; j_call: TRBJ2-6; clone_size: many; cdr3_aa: ASTLMGQGRAGANVLT
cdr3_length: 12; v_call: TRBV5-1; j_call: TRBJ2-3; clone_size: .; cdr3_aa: ASSLAGETDTQY
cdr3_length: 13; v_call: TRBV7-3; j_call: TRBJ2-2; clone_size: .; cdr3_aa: ASSLKGGGTGELF
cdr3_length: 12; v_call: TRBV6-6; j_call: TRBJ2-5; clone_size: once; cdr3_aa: ASRAGSGQETQY
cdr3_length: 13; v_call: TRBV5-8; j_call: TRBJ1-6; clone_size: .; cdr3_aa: ASSWGVTSNSPLH
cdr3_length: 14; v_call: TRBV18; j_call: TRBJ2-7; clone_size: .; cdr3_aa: ASSPSGTGLSYEQY
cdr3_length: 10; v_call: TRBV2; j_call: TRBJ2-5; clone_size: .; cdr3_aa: ASWRGGETQY
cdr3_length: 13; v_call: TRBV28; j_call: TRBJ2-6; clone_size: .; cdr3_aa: ASRSTGIGANVLT
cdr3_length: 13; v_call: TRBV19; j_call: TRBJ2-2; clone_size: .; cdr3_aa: ASSIQGAPTGELF
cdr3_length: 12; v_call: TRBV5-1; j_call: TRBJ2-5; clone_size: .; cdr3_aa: ASSLVGGGETQY
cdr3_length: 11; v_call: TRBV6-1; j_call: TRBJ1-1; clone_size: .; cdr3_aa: ASSLGQVAEAF
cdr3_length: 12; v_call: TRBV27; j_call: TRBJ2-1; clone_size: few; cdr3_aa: ASSFQGAYNEQF
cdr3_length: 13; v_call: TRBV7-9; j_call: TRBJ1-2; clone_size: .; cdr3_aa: ASSSPGQGVYGYT
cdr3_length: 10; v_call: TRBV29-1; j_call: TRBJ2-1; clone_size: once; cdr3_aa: SVGSNQGWQF
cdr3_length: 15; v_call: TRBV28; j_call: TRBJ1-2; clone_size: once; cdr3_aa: ASSTDLINRGAYGYT
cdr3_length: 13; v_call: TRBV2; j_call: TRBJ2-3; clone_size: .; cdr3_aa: ASSIAGGITDTQY
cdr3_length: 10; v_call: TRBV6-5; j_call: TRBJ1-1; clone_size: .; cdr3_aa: ASGHMNTEAF
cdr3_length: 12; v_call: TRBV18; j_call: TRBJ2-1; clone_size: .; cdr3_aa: ASSPLAGGGEQF
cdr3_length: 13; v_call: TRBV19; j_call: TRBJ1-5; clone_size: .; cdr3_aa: ASSIGRVANQPQH
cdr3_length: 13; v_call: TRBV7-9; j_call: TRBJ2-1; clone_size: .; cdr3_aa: ASSTGTGFRNEQF
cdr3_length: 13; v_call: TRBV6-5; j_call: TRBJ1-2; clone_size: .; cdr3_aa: ASRHWTGANYGYT
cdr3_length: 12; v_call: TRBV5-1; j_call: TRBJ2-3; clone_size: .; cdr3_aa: ASSRTSGTDTQY
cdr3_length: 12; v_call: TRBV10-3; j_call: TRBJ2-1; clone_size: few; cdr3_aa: AISVPEAYNEQF
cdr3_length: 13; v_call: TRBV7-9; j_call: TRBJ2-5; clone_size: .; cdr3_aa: ASSASWLTRGTQY
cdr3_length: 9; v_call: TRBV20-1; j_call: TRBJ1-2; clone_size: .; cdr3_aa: SARQNDGYT
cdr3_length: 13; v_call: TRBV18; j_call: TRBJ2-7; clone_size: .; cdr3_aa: ASSPTQAQSYEQY
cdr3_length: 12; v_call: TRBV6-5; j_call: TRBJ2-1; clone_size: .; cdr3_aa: ASQMTGAYNEQF
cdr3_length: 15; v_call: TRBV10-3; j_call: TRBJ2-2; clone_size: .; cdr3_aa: AIPRPGLAANTGELF
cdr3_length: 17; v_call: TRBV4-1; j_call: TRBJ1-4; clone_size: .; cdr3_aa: ASSLRQGPIAELFEKLF
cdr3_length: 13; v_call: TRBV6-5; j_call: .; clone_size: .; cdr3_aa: ASRSLAGGNFEQY
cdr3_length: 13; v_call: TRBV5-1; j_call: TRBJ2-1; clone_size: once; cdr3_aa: ASSLGAGERNEQF
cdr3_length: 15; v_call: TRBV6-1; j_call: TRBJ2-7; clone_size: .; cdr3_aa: ASSDLIRDTRYYEQY
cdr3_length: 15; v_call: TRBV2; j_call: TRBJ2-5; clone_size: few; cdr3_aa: ASSDPTSGGAPETQY
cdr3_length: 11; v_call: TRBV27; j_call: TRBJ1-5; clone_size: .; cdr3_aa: ASSLTGPQPQH
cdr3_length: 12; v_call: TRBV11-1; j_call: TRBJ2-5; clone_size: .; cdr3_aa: ASSTQGSQETQY